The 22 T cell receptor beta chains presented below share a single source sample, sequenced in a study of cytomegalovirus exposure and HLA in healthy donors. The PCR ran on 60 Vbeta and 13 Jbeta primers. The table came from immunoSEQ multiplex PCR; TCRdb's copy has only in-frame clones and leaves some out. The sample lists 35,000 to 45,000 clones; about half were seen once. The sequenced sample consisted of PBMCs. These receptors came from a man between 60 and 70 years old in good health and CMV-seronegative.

The CDR3 DNA reads TGTGCCTGGAGGGGGGACAATGTCCGAAACACCATATATTTT. It yields the protein CAWRGDNVRNTIYF. The chain couples TRBV30 to TRBJ1-3, with D possibly TRBD1 on 6 matching bases. The CDR3 covers 14 residues. The V end lost 3 bases, the J end lost 5 bases, and 14 bases lay between the germline ends. The germline V gene encodes CDR1 GTSNPN and CDR2 SVGIG (reference sequence).

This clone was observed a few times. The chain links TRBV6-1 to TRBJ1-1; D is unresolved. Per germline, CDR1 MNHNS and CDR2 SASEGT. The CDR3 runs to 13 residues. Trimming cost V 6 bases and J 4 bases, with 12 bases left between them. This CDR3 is CASSDTRGTEAFF. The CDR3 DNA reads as TGTGCCAGCAGCGACACCCGTGGCACTGAAGCTTTCTTT.

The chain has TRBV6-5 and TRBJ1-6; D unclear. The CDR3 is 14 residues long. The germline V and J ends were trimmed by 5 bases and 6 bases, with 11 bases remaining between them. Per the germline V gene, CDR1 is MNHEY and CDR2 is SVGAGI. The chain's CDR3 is CASSPRGSNSPLHF. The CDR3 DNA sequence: TGTGCCAGCAGTCCTCGAGGCTCTAATTCACCCCTCCACTTT.

This CDR3 reads CAISRDNQPQHF. Here the CDR3 DNA reads TGTGCCATTAGCAGGGATAATCAGCCCCAGCATTTT. The chain combines TRBV6-1 with TRBJ1-5; D perhaps matches TRBD1 (5 bases). CDR3 length: 12 residues. The germline gives CDR1 MNHNS, CDR2 SASEGT. The V end was cut by 10 bases, the J end by 4 bases, with 11 bases between.

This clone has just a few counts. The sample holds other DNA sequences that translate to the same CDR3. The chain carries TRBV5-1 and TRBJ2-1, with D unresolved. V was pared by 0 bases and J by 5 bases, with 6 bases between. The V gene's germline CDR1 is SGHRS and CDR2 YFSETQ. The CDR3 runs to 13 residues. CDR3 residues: CASSLGDNNEQFF. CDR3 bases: TGCGCCAGCAGCTTGGGCGATAACAATGAGCAGTTCTTC.

The DNA for the CDR3 is TGTGCCAGCAGTCCCCGAGGACTAGCGGGAGGTGAGCAGTTCTTC. Encoded protein: CASSPRGLAGGEQFF. The chain uses TRBV6-4 and TRBJ2-1; 14 bases line up with TRBD2. The germline V gene encodes CDR1 MRHNA and CDR2 SNTAGT. Unmatched junction bases numbered 6, after V lost 5 bases and J lost 9 bases. The CDR3 loop spans 15 amino acids.

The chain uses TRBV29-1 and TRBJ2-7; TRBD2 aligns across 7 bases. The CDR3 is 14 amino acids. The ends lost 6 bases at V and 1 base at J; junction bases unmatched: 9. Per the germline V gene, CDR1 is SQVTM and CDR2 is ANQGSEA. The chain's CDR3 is CSVRDYLPSYEQYF. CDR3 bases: TGCAGCGTGCGGGACTACCTCCCATCCTACGAGCAGTACTTC.

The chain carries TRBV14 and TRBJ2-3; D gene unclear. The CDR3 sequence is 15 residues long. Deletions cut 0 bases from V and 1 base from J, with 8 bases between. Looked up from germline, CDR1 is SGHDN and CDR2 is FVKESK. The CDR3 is CASSQDRGGTDTQYF. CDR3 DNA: TGTGCCAGCAGCCAAGATAGAGGCGGCACAGATACGCAGTATTTT.

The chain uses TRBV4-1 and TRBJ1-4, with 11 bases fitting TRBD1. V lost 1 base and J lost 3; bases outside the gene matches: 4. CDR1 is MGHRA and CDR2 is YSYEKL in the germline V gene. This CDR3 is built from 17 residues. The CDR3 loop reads CASSQVGTGGSNEKLFF. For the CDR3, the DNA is TGCGCCAGCAGCCAAGTAGGGACAGGGGGGTCTAATGAAAAACTGTTTTTT.

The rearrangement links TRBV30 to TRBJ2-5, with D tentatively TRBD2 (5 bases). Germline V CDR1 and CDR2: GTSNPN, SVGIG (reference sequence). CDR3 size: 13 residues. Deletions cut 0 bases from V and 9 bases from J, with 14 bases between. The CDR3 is CAWSVLGAAAQYF. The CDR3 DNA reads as TGTGCCTGGAGTGTACTAGGAGCCGCAGCCCAGTACTTC.

The CDR3 DNA sequence: TGTGCCAGCAGCCGGACAGGCTCTGGAAACACCATATATTTT. Translated: CASSRTGSGNTIYF. This chain links TRBV6-1 with TRBJ1-3; 7 bases are shared with TRBD1. The CDR3 loop spans 14 amino acids. The ends lost 6 bases at V and 0 bases at J; junction bases unmatched: 2. Germline V CDR1 and CDR2: MNHNS, SASEGT.

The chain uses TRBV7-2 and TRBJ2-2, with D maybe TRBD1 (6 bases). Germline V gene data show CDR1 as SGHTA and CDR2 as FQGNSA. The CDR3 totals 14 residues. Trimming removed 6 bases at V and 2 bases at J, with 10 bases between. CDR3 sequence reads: CASSKDSNTGELFF. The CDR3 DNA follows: TGTGCCAGCAGTAAGGACAGCAACACCGGGGAGCTGTTTTTT.

CDR3 sequence (DNA): TGTGCCTGGTCGCTCAGCAGAGGAGCTTTCTTT. Translated: CAWSLSRGAFF. The chain has TRBV30 and TRBJ1-1; no firm D call. This CDR3 spans 11 amino acids. Looked up from germline, CDR1 is GTSNPN and CDR2 is SVGIG (reference sequence). V shed 5 bases and J shed 10 bases, with 14 bases lying between them.

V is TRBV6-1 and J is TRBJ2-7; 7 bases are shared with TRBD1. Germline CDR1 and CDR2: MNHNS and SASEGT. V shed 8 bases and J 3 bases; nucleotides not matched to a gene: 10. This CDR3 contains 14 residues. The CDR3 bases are TGTGCCAGCCTTGAACCGGGACAGAGCTACGAGCAGTACTTC. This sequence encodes CASLEPGQSYEQYF.

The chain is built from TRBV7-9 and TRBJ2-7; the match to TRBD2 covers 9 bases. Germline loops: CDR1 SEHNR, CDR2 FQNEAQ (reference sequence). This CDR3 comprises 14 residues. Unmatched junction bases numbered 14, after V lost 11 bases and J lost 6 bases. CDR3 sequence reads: CAFSWASGKAEQYF. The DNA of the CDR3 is TGTGCCTTTTCATGGGCTAGCGGGAAAGCCGAGCAGTACTTC. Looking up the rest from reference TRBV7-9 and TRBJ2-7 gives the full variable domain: DTGVSQNPRHKITKRGQNVTFRCDPISEHNRLYWYRQTLGQGPEFLTYFQNEAQLEKSRLLSDRFSAERPKGSFSTLEIQRTEQGDSAMYLCAFSWASGKAEQYFGPGTRLTVT.

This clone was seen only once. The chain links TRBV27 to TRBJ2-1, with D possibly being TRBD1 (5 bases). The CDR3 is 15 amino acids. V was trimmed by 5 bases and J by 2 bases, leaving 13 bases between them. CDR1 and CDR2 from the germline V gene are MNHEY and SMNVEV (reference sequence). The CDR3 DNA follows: TGTGCCAGCAGTCAAGACAGCCTACCCTACAATGAGCAGTTCTTC. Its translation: CASSQDSLPYNEQFF.

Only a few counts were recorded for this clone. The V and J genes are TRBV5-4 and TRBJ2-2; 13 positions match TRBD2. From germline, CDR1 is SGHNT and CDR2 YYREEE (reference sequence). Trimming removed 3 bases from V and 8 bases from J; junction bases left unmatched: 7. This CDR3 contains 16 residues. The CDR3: CASSSLGLAGRGELFF. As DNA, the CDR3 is TGTGCCAGCAGCTCACTGGGACTAGCGGGAAGGGGGGAGCTGTTTTTT.

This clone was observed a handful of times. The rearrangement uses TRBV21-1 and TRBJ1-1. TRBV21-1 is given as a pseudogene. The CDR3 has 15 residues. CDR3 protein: CASSKLGLMNTEAFF. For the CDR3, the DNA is TGTGCCAGCAGCAAATTAGGACTCATGAACACTGAAGCTTTCTTT.

CDR3 bases: TGTGCCAGCAGCCGGGAGGACAGGGGCCAGCAGCAGTACTTC. Its translation: CASSREDRGQQQYF. The J gene is TRBJ2-7, the V gene TRBV7-9; 9 bases line up with TRBD1. Germline CDR1 and CDR2: SEHNR and FQNEAQ (reference sequence). The trim removed 5 bases at V and 8 bases at J, leaving 10 bases unmatched. The CDR3 extends over 14 amino acids.

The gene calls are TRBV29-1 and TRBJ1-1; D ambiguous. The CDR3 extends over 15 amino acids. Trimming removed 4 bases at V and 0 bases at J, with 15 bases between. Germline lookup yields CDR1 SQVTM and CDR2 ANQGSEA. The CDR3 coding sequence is TGCAGCGTTGGGCCAGGATGGGCCATGAACACTGAAGCTTTCTTT. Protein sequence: CSVGPGWAMNTEAFF.

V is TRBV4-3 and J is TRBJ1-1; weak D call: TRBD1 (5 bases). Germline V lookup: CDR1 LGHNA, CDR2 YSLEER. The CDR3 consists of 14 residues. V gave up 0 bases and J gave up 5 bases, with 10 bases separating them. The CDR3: CASSQDRAFTEAFF. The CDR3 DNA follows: TGCGCCAGCAGCCAAGACAGGGCGTTTACTGAAGCTTTCTTT.

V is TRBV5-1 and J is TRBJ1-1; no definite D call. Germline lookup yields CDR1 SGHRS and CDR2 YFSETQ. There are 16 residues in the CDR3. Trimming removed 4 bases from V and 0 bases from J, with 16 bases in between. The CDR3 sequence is CASSPQATLMNTEAFF. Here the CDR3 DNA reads TGCGCCAGCAGCCCGCAGGCAACCCTCATGAACACTGAAGCTTTCTTT.